These 18 T cell receptor beta chains were sequenced from one sample in a study of post-analysis software for immune sequencing data. General observations from the study: Relative to controls, patients had a few TRBV segments at higher frequency, with TRBV5-6, TRBV5-1 and TRBV20-1 among these.

These receptors have no identified antigens. Unique molecular identifiers were present in the TCR beta cDNA libraries. TCRdb re-derived calls from the PCR reads in MiXCR, one entry per CDR3 protein. The top ten clones hold roughly 8.2% of a sample with a few hundred thousand distinct CDR3 sequences, over 30% of them seen once. The sequencing input was blood. The receptors were sampled from a girl aged 2 to 9 with multiple sclerosis.

This clonotype was seen more than once but under ten times. V gene TRBV20-1 combines with J gene TRBJ1-4; 11 nucleotides match TRBD1. This CDR3 comprises 16 residues. Germline loops: CDR1 DFQATT, CDR2 SNEGSKA (reference sequence). J lost 3 bases, V lost 6 bases, and 9 bases had no gene match. In DNA form, the CDR3 reads TGCAGTGCCGAGGGGACAGGGGGGACAGCTAATGAAAAACTGTTTTTT. It yields the protein CSAEGTGGTANEKLFF.

The V and J genes are TRBV10-3 and TRBJ2-7; 9 nucleotides align to TRBD1. V dropped 7 bases and J dropped 6; count of bases not matched to a gene: 7. Germline V gene lookup returns CDR1 ENHRY and CDR2 SYGVKD. This CDR3 spans 13 amino acids. The CDR3 is CAITFGTGSEQYF. For the CDR3, the DNA is TGTGCCATCACCTTCGGGACAGGGAGCGAGCAGTACTTC.

This chain connects TRBV5-6 to TRBJ1-2; TRBD1 might be the D (5 bases). Germline V lookup: CDR1 SGHDT, CDR2 YYEEEE. CDR3 length: 14 amino acids. Trimming left V 4 bases short and J 4 bases short, with 14 bases between. CDR3: CASSLGTALYGYTF. CDR3 coding DNA: TGTGCCAGCAGCCTAGGGACGGCTCTCTATGGCTACACCTTC.

The chain employs TRBV7-3 and TRBJ2-6; D ambiguous. Germline CDR1 reads SGHTA; CDR2 reads FQGTGA. The CDR3 is 15 residues long. V lost 1 base and J 3 bases, leaving 7 bases between the germline ends. For the CDR3, the DNA is TGTGCCAGCAGCTTAAAGTGGAGTGGGGCCAACGTCCTGACTTTC. Its translation is CASSLKWSGANVLTF.

The genes are TRBV6-5 and TRBJ2-7; D unclear. The CDR3 length is 15 residues. The germline gives CDR1 MNHEY, CDR2 SVGAGI. Between the trimmed V and J ends, which lost 8 bases and 1 base, there was a span of 18 bases. CDR3 bases: TGTGCCAGCGCAAGGGCCGAGGCGAGTTCCTACGAGCAGTACTTC. Translated, it gives CASARAEASSYEQYF.

Notes on this clonotype: One end of the junction varies from germline; a read error may be responsible. The chain is built from TRBV12-3 or TRBV12-4 and TRBJ2-3, with D possibly TRBD1 on 6 matching bases. The CDR3 has 15 residues. CDR3 region: CASSQTGPSTDRQYF. Written as DNA, the CDR3 is TGTGCCAGCAGTCAAACAGGGCCGAGCACAGATAGGCAGTATTTT.

This clonotype was detected only a few times. The genes are TRBV7-2 and TRBJ2-7; the D is unclear. The CDR3 has 16 amino acids. Germline CDR1 is SGHTA and CDR2 is FQGNSA. Trimming left V 1 base short and J 1 base short, with 14 bases between. The CDR3 nucleotides are TGTGCCAGCAGCTTAGGCCCAGGCCCCCGTTCCTACGAGCAGTACTTC. Its translation is CASSLGPGPRSYEQYF.

A single count supports this clonotype. The V call is TRBV6-1, the J call TRBJ2-2; no definite D call. CDR1 and CDR2 from the germline V gene are MNHNS and SASEGT. The CDR3 has 13 amino acids. Trimming removed 2 bases at V and 9 bases at J, with 10 bases between. CDR3 nucleotides: TGTGCCAGCAGTGAAACAGACCACCGGGAGCTGTTTTTT. Amino acids: CASSETDHRELFF.

The chain has TRBV9 and TRBJ2-1; perhaps TRBD1 as D (5 bases). Per germline, CDR1 SGDLS and CDR2 YYNGEE. The CDR3 is 15 residues long. The V end lost 0 bases, the J end lost 0 bases, and 7 bases lay between the germline ends. The CDR3 reads CASSVGQSSYNEQFF. CDR3 DNA sequence: TGTGCCAGCAGCGTAGGACAGAGCTCCTACAATGAGCAGTTCTTC.

The V call is TRBV13, the J call TRBJ1-5; unclear D gene. Trimming removed 2 bases at V and 5 bases at J, with 7 bases between. CDR3 length equals 13 residues. Germline values: CDR1 PRHDT, CDR2 FYEKMQ (reference sequence). In DNA, the CDR3 is TGTGCCAGCAGCTTAACCACACATCAGCCCCAGCATTTT. It is translated as CASSLTTHQPQHF.

The chain uses TRBV18 and TRBJ2-3; 7 positions agree with TRBD1. CDR3 length: 13 amino acids. Germline V gene sequence: CDR1 KGHSH, CDR2 LQKENI. The V and J ends lost 3 bases and 7 bases, in that order; junction bases with no gene match: 4. The CDR3 region has the DNA TGTGCCAGCTCACCTTCGGACAGGAATACGCAGTATTTT. Amino acid sequence: CASSPSDRNTQYF.

This clonotype came up once. The chain links TRBV6-4 to TRBJ2-1; TRBD1 agrees at 9 bases. With 3 bases clipped from V and 7 bases from J, the junction kept 7 bases outside the gene matches. The CDR3 spans 15 residues. From germline, CDR1 is MRHNA and CDR2 SNTAGT. This chain's CDR3 is CASSETVGQGNEQFF. The CDR3 coding sequence is TGTGCCAGCAGTGAAACGGTGGGACAGGGAAATGAGCAGTTCTTC.

This clonotype was seen a handful of times. The CDR3 spells CASSLASGTGETQYF. DNA for the CDR3: TGTGCCAGCAGCTTGGCCTCAGGGACAGGAGAGACCCAGTACTTC. The chain couples TRBV5-4 to TRBJ2-5; 8 positions agree with TRBD1. V shed 0 bases, J shed 4 bases, and the junction held 5 bases outside the gene matches. This CDR3 region has 15 residues. Germline CDR1 is SGHNT and CDR2 is YYREEE (reference sequence). The variable domain in full, with the rest retrieved from reference TRBV5-4 and TRBJ2-5, is ETGVTQSPTHLIKTRGQQVTLRCSSQSGHNTVSWYQQALGQGPQFIFQYYREEENGRGNFPPRFSGLQFPNYSSELNVNALELDDSALYLCASSLASGTGETQYFGPGTRLLVL.

The rearrangement links TRBV28 to TRBJ2-7; a possible D gene is TRBD1 (6 bases). Germline values: CDR1 MDHEN, CDR2 SYDVKM. The CDR3 totals 16 residues. Deletions cut 5 bases from V and 5 bases from J, with 22 bases between. CDR3 nucleotides: TGTGCCAGCAGTCTAGGGGGATTCTGGAGGAGCAACGAGCAGTACTTC. It translates to CASSLGGFWRSNEQYF.

This clonotype came up a few times. The chain has TRBV29-1 and TRBJ2-7, with TRBD2 matching over 9 bases. This CDR3 has 15 residues. The V and J ends lost 5 bases and 2 bases, in that order; junction bases with no gene match: 10. Per germline, CDR1 SQVTM and CDR2 ANQGSEA. The CDR3 bases are TGCAGCGTTTTAGCGGGAGAGTGGGGGGCCTACGAGCAGTACTTC. The encoded protein is CSVLAGEWGAYEQYF.

This clonotype has more than one count but fewer than ten. The chain joins TRBV27 to TRBJ2-5; no clear D gene. The CDR3 runs 15 residues. The V gene's germline CDR1 is MNHEY and CDR2 SMNVEV (reference sequence). Between the trimmed V and J ends, which lost 8 bases and 5 bases, there was a span of 21 bases. CDR3 residues: CASATRVARRETQYF. CDR3 coding DNA: TGTGCCAGCGCCACCCGGGTTGCCCGCAGGGAGACCCAGTACTTC.

The chain links TRBV28 to TRBJ1-5, with D maybe TRBD1 (5 bases). Trimming cost V 6 bases and J 4 bases, with 16 bases left between them. Germline assignment: CDR1 MDHEN and CDR2 SYDVKM. The CDR3 spans 15 residues. CDR3 protein: CASSPGGGGNQPQHF. The CDR3, as DNA: TGTGCCAGCAGCCCAGGCGGGGGGGGGAATCAGCCCCAGCATTTT.

The table lists this clonotype with a few counts. V and J are TRBV5-1 and TRBJ2-7, with TRBD1 matching over 10 bases. Germline lookup yields CDR1 SGHRS and CDR2 YFSETQ. The CDR3 contains 14 residues. Trimming cost V 4 bases and J 7 bases; bases outside gene matches: 8. Here the CDR3 DNA reads TGCGCCAGCAGCGGGACAGGGGCGCCCTGGGAGCAGTACTTC. Translation: CASSGTGAPWEQYF. Looking up the rest from reference TRBV5-1 and TRBJ2-7 gives the full variable domain: KAGVTQTPRYLIKTRGQQVTLSCSPISGHRSVSWYQQTPGQGLQFLFEYFSETQRNKGNFPGRFSGRQFSNSRSEMNVSTLELGDSALYLCASSGTGAPWEQYFGPGTRLTVT.